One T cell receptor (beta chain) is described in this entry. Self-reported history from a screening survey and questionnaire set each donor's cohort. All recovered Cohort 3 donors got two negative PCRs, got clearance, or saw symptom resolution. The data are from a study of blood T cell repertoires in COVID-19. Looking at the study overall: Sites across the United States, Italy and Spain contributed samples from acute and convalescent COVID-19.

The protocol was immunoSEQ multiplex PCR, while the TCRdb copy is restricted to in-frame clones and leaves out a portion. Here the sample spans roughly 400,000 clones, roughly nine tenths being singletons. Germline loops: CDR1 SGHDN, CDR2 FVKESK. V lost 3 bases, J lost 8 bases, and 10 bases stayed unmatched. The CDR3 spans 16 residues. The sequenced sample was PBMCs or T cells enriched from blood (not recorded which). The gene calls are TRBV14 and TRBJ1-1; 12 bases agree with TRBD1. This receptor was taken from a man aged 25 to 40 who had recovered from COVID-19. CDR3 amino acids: CASSHLGGQGASEAFF. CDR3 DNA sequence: TGTGCCAGCAGCCATTTGGGGGGACAGGGGGCGTCGGAAGCTTTCTTT.